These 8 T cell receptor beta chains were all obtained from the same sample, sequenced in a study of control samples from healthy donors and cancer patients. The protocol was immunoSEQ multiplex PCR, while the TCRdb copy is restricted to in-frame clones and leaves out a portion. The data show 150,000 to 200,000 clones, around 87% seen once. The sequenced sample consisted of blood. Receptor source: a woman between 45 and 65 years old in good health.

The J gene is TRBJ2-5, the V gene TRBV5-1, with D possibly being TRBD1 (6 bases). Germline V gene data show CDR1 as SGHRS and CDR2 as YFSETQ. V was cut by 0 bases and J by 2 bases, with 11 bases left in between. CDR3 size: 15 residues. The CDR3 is CASSLAPDSQETQYF. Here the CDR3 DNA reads TGCGCCAGCAGCTTGGCCCCGGACAGTCAAGAGACCCAGTACTTC. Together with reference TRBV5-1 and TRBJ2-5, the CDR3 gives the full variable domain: KAGVTQTPRYLIKTRGQQVTLSCSPISGHRSVSWYQQTPGQGLQFLFEYFSETQRNKGNFPGRFSGRQFSNSRSEMNVSTLELGDSALYLCASSLAPDSQETQYFGPGTRLLVL.

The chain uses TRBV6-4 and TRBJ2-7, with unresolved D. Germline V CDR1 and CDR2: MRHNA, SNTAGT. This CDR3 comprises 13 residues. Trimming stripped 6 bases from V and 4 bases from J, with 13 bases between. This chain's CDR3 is CASRRTVNYEQYF. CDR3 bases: TGTGCCAGCAGACGGACGGTGAATTACGAGCAGTACTTC.

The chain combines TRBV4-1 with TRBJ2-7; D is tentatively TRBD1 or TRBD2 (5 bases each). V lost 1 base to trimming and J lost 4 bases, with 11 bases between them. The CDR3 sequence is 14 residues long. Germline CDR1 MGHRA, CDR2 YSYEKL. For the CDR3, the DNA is TGCGCCAGCAGCCAAGCGCAGGGACGTTACGAGCAGTACTTC. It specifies CASSQAQGRYEQYF.

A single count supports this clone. Here the CDR3 reads CASRSHGGSTEAFF. The CDR3 DNA reads TGTGCCAGCAGGTCCCACGGGGGGAGCACTGAAGCTTTCTTT. This chain links TRBV28 with TRBJ1-1; D is perhaps TRBD1 (5 bases). This CDR3 is 14 amino acids long. Germline CDR1 and CDR2: MDHEN and SYDVKM. V was trimmed by 6 bases and J by 4 bases, leaving 15 bases between them.

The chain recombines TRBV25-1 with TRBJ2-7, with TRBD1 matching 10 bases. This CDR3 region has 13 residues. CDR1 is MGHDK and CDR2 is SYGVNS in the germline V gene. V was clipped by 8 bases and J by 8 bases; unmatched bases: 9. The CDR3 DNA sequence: TGTGCCAGCGCCCCTGGGACAGGGGTTAAGCAGTACTTC. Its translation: CASAPGTGVKQYF.

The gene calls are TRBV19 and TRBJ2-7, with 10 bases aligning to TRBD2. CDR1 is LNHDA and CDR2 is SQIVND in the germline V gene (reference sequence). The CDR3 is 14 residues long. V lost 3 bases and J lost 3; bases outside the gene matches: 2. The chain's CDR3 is CASSISSGSYEQYF. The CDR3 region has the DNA TGTGCCAGTAGTATCTCTAGCGGGAGCTACGAGCAGTACTTC.

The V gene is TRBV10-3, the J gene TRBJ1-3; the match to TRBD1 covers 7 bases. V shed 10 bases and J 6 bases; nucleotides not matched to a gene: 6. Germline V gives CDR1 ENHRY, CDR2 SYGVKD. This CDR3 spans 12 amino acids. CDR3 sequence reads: CATGQDVNTIYF. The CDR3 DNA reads TGTGCCACAGGACAGGACGTAAACACCATATATTTT.

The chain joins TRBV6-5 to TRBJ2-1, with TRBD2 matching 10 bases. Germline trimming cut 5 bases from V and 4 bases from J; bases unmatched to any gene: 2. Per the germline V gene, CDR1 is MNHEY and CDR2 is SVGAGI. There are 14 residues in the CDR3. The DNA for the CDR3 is TGTGCCAGCAGTCTAGCGGGAGTTTACAATGAGCAGTTCTTC. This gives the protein CASSLAGVYNEQFF.